Below are 29 T cell receptor beta chains sequenced from a single sample in a study of blood T cell repertoires in COVID-19. Clones were sequenced by immunoSEQ multiplex PCR, and TCRdb holds only the in-frame ones, with some missing. The sample has nearly 200,000 clones, about 80% seen once; the top ten hold around 7.5%. The sample was PBMCs or T cells enriched from blood (not recorded which). These receptors all come from a man aged 35 to 55 who had recovered from COVID-19.

This rearrangement joins TRBV18 to TRBJ2-1; a weak D match, TRBD1 (6 bases). Trimming pared 3 bases from V and 1 base from J, leaving 10 bases between. Germline V gene sequence: CDR1 KGHSH, CDR2 LQKENI. The CDR3 runs to 15 residues. CDR3 residues: CASSPRTVSYNEQFF. CDR3 nucleotides: TGTGCCAGCTCACCGCGGACAGTTTCCTACAATGAGCAGTTCTTC.

The gene calls are TRBV10-3 and TRBJ1-1; D remains ambiguous. Trimming left V 6 bases short and J 2 bases short, with 13 bases between. Germline-derived CDR1 and CDR2 are ENHRY and SYGVKD. This CDR3 is 14 amino acids long. The CDR3 loop is CAIRAVGGNTEAFF. In DNA, the CDR3 is TGTGCCATCAGGGCGGTGGGAGGAAACACTGAAGCTTTCTTT.

This sequence joins TRBV5-8 and TRBJ1-2; 7 bases align to TRBD1. Looked up from germline, CDR1 is SGHTS and CDR2 is YDEGEE. The CDR3 is 16 amino acids. J gave up 0 bases and V 6 bases, and 11 bases lay outside the gene matches. The CDR3 protein is CASIPRGRGPNYGYTF. In nucleotides, the CDR3 is TGTGCCAGCATCCCCCGAGGAAGGGGGCCTAACTATGGCTACACCTTC.

The V gene is TRBV7-6, the J gene TRBJ2-5, with 12 bases aligning to TRBD2. Germline V lookup: CDR1 SGHVS, CDR2 FNYEAQ. Trimming removed 7 bases from V and 5 bases from J; junction bases left unmatched: 8. This CDR3 spans 15 amino acids. CDR3 sequence: CASMLAGGRGETQYF. The DNA of the CDR3 is TGTGCCAGCATGCTAGCGGGGGGGCGAGGCGAGACCCAGTACTTC. Drawing the rest from reference TRBV7-6 and TRBJ2-5, the complete variable domain is GAGVSQSPRYKVTKRGQDVALRCDPISGHVSLYWYRQALGQGPEFLTYFNYEAQQDKSGLPNDRFSAERPEGSISTLTIQRTEQRDSAMYRCASMLAGGRGETQYFGPGTRLLVL.

This chain joins TRBV30 and TRBJ2-7, with TRBD1 as a possible D gene (5 bases). Between the trimmed V and J ends, which lost 3 bases and 5 bases, there was a span of 11 bases. The CDR3 runs to 12 residues. CDR1 and CDR2 from the germline V gene are GTSNPN and SVGIG (reference sequence). The chain's CDR3 is CAWRKWGDEQYF. The CDR3 nucleotides are TGTGCCTGGAGGAAGTGGGGCGACGAGCAGTACTTC.

The genes are TRBV2 and TRBJ2-1; D may be TRBD2 (6 bases). V lost 3 bases and J lost 4, with 10 bases in between. Germline lookup yields CDR1 SNHLY and CDR2 FYNNEI. The CDR3 has 14 amino acids. The CDR3 loop is CASSELAPYNEQFF. The CDR3 region has the DNA TGTGCCAGCAGTGAGCTAGCGCCTTACAATGAGCAGTTCTTC.

This sequence joins TRBV4-2 and TRBJ2-7, with D unclear. V gave up 3 bases and J gave up 0 bases, with 15 bases separating them. The CDR3 sequence is 16 residues long. CDR1 and CDR2 from the germline V gene are LGHNA and YNFKEQ. The DNA for the CDR3 is TGTGCCAGCAGCCATGGAGTGAGAGGAAACTCCTACGAGCAGTACTTC. Its protein product is CASSHGVRGNSYEQYF.

The V and J genes are TRBV4-3 and TRBJ2-7, with D hard to call. The germline V and J ends were trimmed by 0 bases and 1 base, with 13 bases remaining between them. This CDR3 region has 16 residues. Germline V lookup: CDR1 LGHNA, CDR2 YSLEER. CDR3 in DNA: TGCGCCAGCAGCCAAGATTTTTCAGTTCCGTCCTACGAGCAGTACTTC. It encodes CASSQDFSVPSYEQYF.

The genes are TRBV11-2 and TRBJ2-1, with D uncertain. CDR1 is SGHAT and CDR2 is FQNNGV in the germline V gene. CDR3 length: 13 residues. V shed 0 bases and J shed 6 bases, with 6 bases lying between them. This CDR3 is CASSLEERNEQFF. The CDR3 DNA reads as TGTGCCAGCAGCTTAGAAGAGCGCAATGAGCAGTTCTTC.

The chain recombines TRBV19 with TRBJ1-1, with D perhaps TRBD1 (6 bases). The CDR3 is 15 amino acids. V lost 7 bases and J lost 5, with 20 bases in between. Germline V gene sequence: CDR1 LNHDA, CDR2 SQIVND (reference sequence). CDR3: CASIVGQRGETEAFF. As DNA, the CDR3 is TGTGCCAGTATAGTTGGACAGCGGGGAGAAACTGAAGCTTTCTTT.

The chain recombines TRBV2 with TRBJ2-4; D might be TRBD1 (6 bases). This CDR3 is 16 amino acids long. V was shortened by 6 bases and J by 0 bases, with 15 bases between the two germline ends. Germline loops: CDR1 SNHLY, CDR2 FYNNEI. CDR3 coding DNA: TGTGCCAGCAGAGACAGGTCCTCCGTAGCCAAAAACATTCAGTACTTC. Protein product: CASRDRSSVAKNIQYF.

The chain links TRBV5-6 to TRBJ1-2; TRBD1 agrees at 9 bases. Germline loops: CDR1 SGHDT, CDR2 YYEEEE. CDR3 length: 17 amino acids. V dropped 3 bases and J dropped 2; count of bases not matched to a gene: 11. DNA of the CDR3: TGTGCCAGCAGCTGGTCGAAACAGGGGGCCCACAACTATGGCTACACCTTC. Translation gives CASSWSKQGAHNYGYTF.

The rearrangement links TRBV29-1 to TRBJ1-2; TRBD1 matches 10 bases. The trim removed 5 bases at V and 5 bases at J, leaving 8 bases unmatched. Per germline, CDR1 SQVTM and CDR2 ANQGSEA. This CDR3 contains 14 residues. CDR3 in amino acids: CSVPGTGVEYGYTF. For the CDR3, the DNA is TGCAGCGTTCCGGGGACAGGGGTAGAGTATGGCTACACCTTC.

V gene TRBV3-1 (or the pseudogene TRBV3-2) combines with J gene TRBJ1-2, with a tentative D call TRBD1 (6 bases). Germline CDR1 is LGHDT and CDR2 is YNNKEL (reference sequence). With 1 base removed from V and 4 bases from J, the gap between germline ends came to 10 bases. The CDR3 extends over 14 amino acids. CDR3 sequence reads: CASSQVNRAYGYTF. For the CDR3, the DNA is TGTGCCAGCAGCCAAGTGAACAGGGCCTATGGCTACACCTTC.

V is TRBV30 and J is TRBJ1-1; TRBD1 agrees at 9 bases. This CDR3 spans 18 amino acids. The J segment lost 0 bases and the V segment lost 3 bases, leaving 14 bases of the junction unmatched. The germline V gene has CDR1 GTSNPN and CDR2 SVGIG (reference sequence). The CDR3 loop is CAWRGDLRDRAMNTEAFF. The DNA for the CDR3 is TGTGCCTGGAGGGGGGACCTCCGGGACAGGGCAATGAACACTGAAGCTTTCTTT.

Of note for this clone: This sample includes further DNA sequences coding for the same CDR3. The genes are TRBV6-5 and TRBJ2-3; maybe TRBD1 (5 bases). The CDR3 has 14 residues. Trimming left V 6 bases short and J 2 bases short, with 12 bases between. Germline CDR1 reads MNHEY; CDR2 reads SVGAGI. CDR3 in DNA: TGTGCCAGCAGCACCCTTGGGGCCACAGATACGCAGTATTTT. This encodes CASSTLGATDTQYF.

The genes are TRBV5-6 and TRBJ1-2; possibly TRBD1 for D (6 bases). The CDR3 contains 18 residues. Germline lookup yields CDR1 SGHDT and CDR2 YYEEEE. V lost 6 bases to trimming and J lost 4 bases, with 28 bases between them. In nucleotides, the CDR3 is TGTGCCAGCACCCCCGCTCAAGCCGGGGGGCAGGCCTTCTATGGCTACACCTTC. Protein product: CASTPAQAGGQAFYGYTF.

The chain couples TRBV19 to TRBJ1-2; weak D call: TRBD1 (6 bases). CDR3 length equals 15 residues. The germline gives CDR1 LNHDA, CDR2 SQIVND (reference sequence). V lost 5 bases, J lost 4 bases, and 17 bases lay in between. CDR3 coding DNA: TGTGCCAGTAGTGCTGTGGGACACCAGATCTATGGCTACACCTTC. Translated: CASSAVGHQIYGYTF.

This chain uses TRBV9 with TRBJ1-1; no reliable D call. The ends were cut back, 0 bases at V and 2 bases at J, with 8 bases in the middle. The CDR3 runs to 14 residues. The germline V gene has CDR1 SGDLS and CDR2 YYNGEE. The CDR3 DNA reads as TGTGCCAGCAGCGTAGGCGAAATCAACACTGAAGCTTTCTTT. As protein: CASSVGEINTEAFF.

The chain carries TRBV29-1 and TRBJ1-5; D perhaps matches TRBD1 (5 bases). V shed 2 bases and J shed 3 bases, with 14 bases lying between them. The CDR3 sequence is 15 residues long. Germline loops: CDR1 SQVTM, CDR2 ANQGSEA. The CDR3 sequence: CSVELGPGSNQPQHF. In DNA form, the CDR3 reads TGCAGCGTTGAATTGGGGCCAGGGTCCAATCAGCCCCAGCATTTT.

The chain carries TRBV9 and TRBJ1-1; D might be TRBD1 (5 bases). CDR1 and CDR2 from the germline V gene are SGDLS and YYNGEE. There are 14 residues in the CDR3. V was pared by 2 bases and J by 4 bases, with 12 bases between. The CDR3 bases are TGTGCCAGCAGCGTTCTAGGGGTAAGCACTGAAGCTTTCTTT. It encodes CASSVLGVSTEAFF.

This chain links TRBV19 with TRBJ1-5; D not resolved. CDR1 and CDR2 (germline): LNHDA, SQIVND (reference sequence). This CDR3 has 14 residues. V gave up 8 bases and J gave up 0 bases, with 11 bases separating them. The CDR3 DNA reads as TGTGCCAGTTGGGGAGGGTATAGCAATCAGCCCCAGCATTTT. Translating it yields CASWGGYSNQPQHF.

The chain carries TRBV6-6 and TRBJ1-1; TRBD1 is a possible D gene (6 bases). The CDR3 extends over 13 amino acids. Germline V gene sequence: CDR1 MNHNY, CDR2 SVGAGI (reference sequence). Trimming removed 5 bases from V and 4 bases from J, with 11 bases in between. The CDR3 DNA follows: TGTGCCAGCAGTGCCAGGGGCCCCACTGAAGCTTTCTTT. This codes for CASSARGPTEAFF.

The DNA of the CDR3 is TGTGCCTGGTCCTTAGGGGGCAGGGCAGGGTACACTGAAGCTTTCTTT. This codes for CAWSLGGRAGYTEAFF. The chain links TRBV30 to TRBJ1-1; the match to TRBD1 covers 7 bases. Germline values: CDR1 GTSNPN, CDR2 SVGIG (reference sequence). Unmatched junction bases numbered 15, after V lost 5 bases and J lost 3 bases. The CDR3 totals 16 residues. Variable domain in full (rest from reference TRBV30 and TRBJ1-1): SQTIHQWPATLVQPVGSPLSLECTVEGTSNPNLYWYRQAAGRGLQLLFYSVGIGQISSEVPQNLSASRPQDRQFILSSKKLLLSDSGFYLCAWSLGGRAGYTEAFFGQGTRLTVV.

This chain links TRBV4-1 with TRBJ2-1, with unresolved D. The CDR3 runs 14 residues. Trimming shortened V by 0 bases and J by 10 bases, and 13 bases separated the two germline ends. From germline, CDR1 is MGHRA and CDR2 YSYEKL. CDR3 region: CASSQDGSTEEQFF. The CDR3 nucleotides are TGCGCCAGCAGCCAAGATGGGTCTACGGAGGAGCAGTTCTTC.

The chain carries TRBV20-1 and TRBJ2-1; the D gene is possibly TRBD1 (5 bases). The CDR3 covers 12 residues. Between the trimmed V and J ends, which lost 4 bases and 10 bases, there was a span of 14 bases. In germline, CDR1 is DFQATT, CDR2 SNEGSKA (reference sequence). CDR3 nucleotide sequence: TGCAGTGCTAATGACCTCAAGGGGGAGCAGTTCTTC. Its translation is CSANDLKGEQFF.

This chain links TRBV29-1 with TRBJ2-3, with 8 positions matching TRBD2. The CDR3 totals 14 residues. After removal of 4 bases from V and 5 bases from J, the junction contained 8 bases not matched to a gene. Germline assignment: CDR1 SQVTM and CDR2 ANQGSEA. The CDR3: CSVGSGAPRDTQYF. The DNA of the CDR3 is TGCAGCGTTGGTAGCGGGGCCCCCCGAGATACGCAGTATTTT.

V and J are TRBV18 and TRBJ1-1; D is uncertain. Germline CDR1 and CDR2: KGHSH and LQKENI. Deletions cut 2 bases from V and 4 bases from J, with 5 bases between. The CDR3 totals 12 residues. This CDR3 is CASSPFSTEAFF. The CDR3 DNA sequence: TGTGCCAGCTCACCATTCTCCACTGAAGCTTTCTTT.

Details on this clone: Other nucleotide sequences in the sample specify the same CDR3. The chain recombines TRBV5-1 with TRBJ2-7, with a possible D match to TRBD2 (5 bases). The length of the CDR3 is 11 residues. The V end lost 4 bases, the J end lost 4 bases, and 6 bases lay between the germline ends. The germline gives CDR1 SGHRS, CDR2 YFSETQ. The DNA of the CDR3 is TGCGCCAGCAGCCGGGGATACGAGCAGTACTTC. This codes for CASSRGYEQYF.